Listed here are 30 T cell receptor beta chains from one sample, sequenced in a study of blood T cell repertoires in COVID-19. Generated by immunoSEQ multiplex PCR, the TCRdb table keeps only in-frame clones and is missing some. The table has 55,000 to 70,000 clones, about 81% seen once. The sequenced sample consisted of peripheral blood. The receptors shown here come from a woman between 55 and 75 years old with acute or convalescent COVID-19.

This chain joins TRBV2 and TRBJ2-7; a possible D gene is TRBD1 (6 bases). The CDR3 is made up of 13 amino acids. Per germline, CDR1 SNHLY and CDR2 FYNNEI. Trimming cost V 8 bases and J 5 bases, with 16 bases left between them. The CDR3 DNA reads as TGTGCCAGCGGTTGGACAGAAAGTGACGAGCAGTACTTC. Its protein is CASGWTESDEQYF.

V usage is TRBV7-4 and J usage is TRBJ1-5; the D gene is possibly TRBD1 (6 bases). Germline V gene data show CDR1 as SGHVT and CDR2 as SQSDAQ. Deletions cut 5 bases from V and 1 base from J, with 15 bases between. The CDR3 is 16 amino acids. The CDR3 DNA is TGTGCCAGCAGCCTCCCACAGGGACAAAGCAATCAGCCCCAGCATTTT. The encoded protein is CASSLPQGQSNQPQHF.

The rearrangement links TRBV5-1 to TRBJ2-2; D possibly corresponds to TRBD1 (5 bases). Germline loops: CDR1 SGHRS, CDR2 YFSETQ. The CDR3 loop spans 15 amino acids. The germline V and J ends were trimmed by 4 bases and 4 bases, with 14 bases remaining between them. This CDR3 reads CASSGHIQGTGELFF. The CDR3 DNA follows: TGCGCCAGCAGCGGGCATATCCAGGGCACCGGGGAGCTGTTTTTT. Full variable domain (rest looked up from reference TRBV5-1 and TRBJ2-2): KAGVTQTPRYLIKTRGQQVTLSCSPISGHRSVSWYQQTPGQGLQFLFEYFSETQRNKGNFPGRFSGRQFSNSRSEMNVSTLELGDSALYLCASSGHIQGTGELFFGEGSRLTVL.

The chain carries TRBV5-1 and TRBJ1-5; the D is unclear. The CDR3 contains 13 residues. Per germline, CDR1 SGHRS and CDR2 YFSETQ. V lost 2 bases and J 6 bases, leaving 9 bases between the germline ends. The CDR3 DNA reads TGCGCCAGCAGCTTCCACGGCGGTCAGCCCCAGCATTTT. Its translation is CASSFHGGQPQHF.

Remarks on this clone: This sample includes further DNA sequences coding for the same CDR3. The gene calls are TRBV29-1 and TRBJ2-7, with 8 bases lining up with TRBD1. The germline V gene encodes CDR1 SQVTM and CDR2 ANQGSEA. V dropped 6 bases and J dropped 5; count of bases not matched to a gene: 6. CDR3 length: 12 amino acids. This chain's CDR3 is CSVATGVDEQYF. The CDR3 DNA follows: TGCAGCGTAGCGACAGGGGTTGACGAGCAGTACTTC.

This sequence joins TRBV6-1 and TRBJ1-1; D ambiguous. This CDR3 region has 13 residues. Per germline, CDR1 MNHNS and CDR2 SASEGT. Trimming stripped 1 base from V and 1 base from J, with 4 bases between. Written as DNA, the CDR3 is TGTGCCAGCAGTGAAGTAGCGAACACTGAAGCTTTCTTT. Its translation is CASSEVANTEAFF.

This clone was picked up a small number of times. CDR3 nucleotide sequence: TGTGCCAGCAGCTTAGAGCGAGGGCAGCCCCAGCATTTT. It codes for CASSLERGQPQHF. The rearrangement links TRBV7-2 to TRBJ1-5, with D hard to call. Germline CDR1 and CDR2: SGHTA and FQGNSA. The CDR3 is 13 residues long. The germline V and J ends were trimmed by 1 base and 7 bases, with 8 bases remaining between them. Complete variable domain (other parts from reference TRBV7-2 and TRBJ1-5): GAGVSQSPSNKVTEKGKDVELRCDPISGHTALYWYRQSLGQGLEFLIYFQGNSAPDKSGLPSDRFSAERTGGSVSTLTIQRTQQEDSAVYLCASSLERGQPQHFGDGTRLSIL.

The chain's CDR3 is CASSGTANYGYTF. CDR3 nucleotides: TGTGCCAGCAGTGGCACAGCTAACTATGGCTACACCTTC. The V gene is TRBV2, the J gene TRBJ1-2; D unresolved. The germline V gene encodes CDR1 SNHLY and CDR2 FYNNEI. CDR3 size: 13 residues. Trimming pared 4 bases from V and 0 bases from J, leaving 6 bases between.

This chain uses TRBV7-8 with TRBJ1-5; no clear D gene. This CDR3 contains 15 residues. Germline V gene data show CDR1 as SGHVS and CDR2 as FQNEAQ. V lost 1 base to trimming and J lost 3 bases, with 10 bases between them. The DNA of the CDR3 is TGTGCCAGCAGCTTAGGGGCCTCCCTCAATCAGCCCCAGCATTTT. This gives the protein CASSLGASLNQPQHF.

CDR3 bases: TGTGCCAGCAGCTTTGGGGGGGCGGACACTGAAGCTTTCTTT. Translation: CASSFGGADTEAFF. The chain employs TRBV5-4 and TRBJ1-1; D is possibly TRBD1 (6 bases). V was cut by 2 bases and J by 3 bases, with 11 bases left in between. The CDR3 totals 14 residues. The germline V gene has CDR1 SGHNT and CDR2 YYREEE (reference sequence).

The CDR3 loop is CSVVSLYGYTF. CDR3 DNA sequence: TGCAGCGTTGTATCTCTCTATGGCTACACCTTC. The chain couples TRBV29-1 to TRBJ1-2; D not certain. Germline V lookup: CDR1 SQVTM, CDR2 ANQGSEA. This CDR3 has 11 residues. The V end lost 4 bases, the J end lost 4 bases, and 7 bases lay between the germline ends.

The J gene is TRBJ1-2, the V gene TRBV4-2; D not resolved. The V and J ends lost 2 bases and 2 bases respectively, with 3 bases between them. Germline V gene data show CDR1 as LGHNA and CDR2 as YNFKEQ. CDR3 length equals 12 residues. CDR3 loop: CASSQSNYGYTF. The CDR3 DNA reads TGTGCCAGCAGCCAATCAAACTATGGCTACACCTTC.

This rearrangement joins TRBV7-9 to TRBJ1-2; tentative D call: TRBD1 (5 bases). Per the germline V gene, CDR1 is SEHNR and CDR2 is FQNEAQ (reference sequence). This CDR3 contains 13 residues. The V gene lost 1 base and the J gene lost 7 bases, with 10 bases spanning the gap. The CDR3, as DNA: TGTGCCAGCAGCTTAGGGGCAGGGTTTGGCTACACCTTC. Translated, it gives CASSLGAGFGYTF.

This clone has only a few counts. The V call is TRBV3-1 (or the pseudogene TRBV3-2), the J call TRBJ2-3; 12 bases agree with TRBD2. Germline values: CDR1 LGHDT, CDR2 YNNKEL (reference sequence). CDR3 length: 16 amino acids. Trimming removed 4 bases from V and 6 bases from J; junction bases left unmatched: 8. The CDR3 DNA follows: TGTGCCAGCAGCCGACCTAGCGGGGGGGCCGGGGATACGCAGTATTTT. Protein sequence: CASSRPSGGAGDTQYF.

The V and J genes are TRBV5-6 and TRBJ1-2; possible D gene TRBD1, 5 bases. This CDR3 is built from 14 residues. The germline V gene encodes CDR1 SGHDT and CDR2 YYEEEE. V lost 4 bases to trimming and J lost 3 bases, with 13 bases between them. The CDR3 region is CASSSGGTYYGYTF. DNA for the CDR3: TGTGCCAGCAGCAGTGGAGGGACGTACTATGGCTACACCTTC. Full variable domain (outside the CDR3, taken from reference TRBV5-6 and TRBJ1-2): DAGVTQSPTHLIKTRGQQVTLRCSPKSGHDTVSWYQQALGQGPQFIFQYYEEEERQRGNFPDRFSGHQFPNYSSELNVNALLLGDSALYLCASSSGGTYYGYTFGSGTRLTVV.

The V call is TRBV7-9, the J call TRBJ2-1; D may be TRBD2 (5 bases). The V end was cut by 7 bases, the J end by 10 bases, with 11 bases between. Germline CDR1 is SEHNR and CDR2 is FQNEAQ (reference sequence). The CDR3 covers 11 residues. The CDR3 here is CASTSRGEQFF. CDR3 nucleotide sequence: TGTGCCAGCACCTCGAGAGGGGAGCAGTTCTTC.

The V and J genes are TRBV21-1 and TRBJ1-2; TRBD1 was called by the table and not checked on the DNA. TRBV21-1 represents a pseudogene. The CDR3 sequence is 14 residues long. The CDR3 region has the DNA TGTGCCAGGCAGTGGGACAGGGGGGCCTATGGCTACACCTTC. Protein product: CARQWDRGAYGYTF.

The chain has TRBV6-6 and TRBJ2-7; 9 bases line up with TRBD1. The CDR3 covers 15 residues. Germline V gene data show CDR1 as MNHNY and CDR2 as SVGAGI (reference sequence). The J segment lost 6 bases and the V segment lost 0 bases, leaving 6 bases of the junction unmatched. The CDR3 spells CASSYSGDRVGEQYF. The DNA of the CDR3 is TGTGCCAGCAGTTACTCAGGGGACAGGGTTGGCGAGCAGTACTTC.

The genes are TRBV30 and TRBJ2-1; the match to TRBD1 covers 7 bases. Germline V gives CDR1 GTSNPN, CDR2 SVGIG (reference sequence). CDR3 size: 15 residues. V lost 0 bases to trimming and J lost 6 bases; unmatched junction nucleotides: 8. In DNA form, the CDR3 reads TGTGCCTGGAGTGTCCGACAGGGTGCGATCAATGAGCAGTTCTTC. Protein: CAWSVRQGAINEQFF.

The chain couples TRBV7-2 to TRBJ2-1; 10 bases are a match to TRBD1. Germline values: CDR1 SGHTA, CDR2 FQGNSA. Trimming took 4 bases from V and 13 from J; bases not matched to a gene: 7. The CDR3 totals 13 residues. The CDR3 here is CASSYGQGERQFF. The CDR3 DNA follows: TGTGCCAGCAGCTACGGACAGGGGGAACGCCAGTTCTTC.

The chain uses TRBV10-3 and TRBJ2-1; weak D call: TRBD1 (5 bases). The CDR3 covers 11 residues. V was shortened by 8 bases and J by 15 bases, with 17 bases between the two germline ends. Germline V gene lookup returns CDR1 ENHRY and CDR2 SYGVKD. The CDR3 DNA reads as TGTGCCATCGGCATCCGAGACAGCCGGTTCTTC. It specifies CAIGIRDSRFF.

V usage is TRBV5-1 and J usage is TRBJ1-6, with 9 nucleotides matching TRBD1. The germline gives CDR1 SGHRS, CDR2 YFSETQ. J was trimmed by 9 bases and V by 3 bases; bases with no gene match: 4. This CDR3 has 14 amino acids. DNA for the CDR3: TGCGCCAGCAGCTCGGGACAGGGAGGTTCACCCCTCCACTTT. Its protein is CASSSGQGGSPLHF.

This clone was counted a few times. The J gene is TRBJ1-6, the V gene TRBV5-6; 9 positions agree with TRBD1. Germline V CDR1 and CDR2: SGHDT, YYEEEE. Losses at the gene ends were 0 bases for V and 10 bases for J; bases not matched to a gene: 5. The CDR3 length is 15 residues. The CDR3 here is CASSLAGTGLSPLHF. Written as DNA, the CDR3 is TGTGCCAGCAGCTTGGCCGGGACAGGGTTGTCACCCCTCCACTTT.

The genes are TRBV25-1 and TRBJ2-7; 12 bases line up with TRBD2. Germline V gene data show CDR1 as MGHDK and CDR2 as SYGVNS. Germline trimming cut 3 bases from V and 12 bases from J; bases unmatched to any gene: 9. There are 14 residues in the CDR3. The CDR3 nucleotides read TGTGCCAGCAGTGATTTGACTAGCGGGGGCCCCCGGTACTTC. Its translation is CASSDLTSGGPRYF.

The table lists this clone with a few counts. V is TRBV2 and J is TRBJ1-2; 8 bases align to TRBD1. This CDR3 has 12 amino acids. Germline V gives CDR1 SNHLY, CDR2 FYNNEI. With 8 bases clipped from V and 5 bases from J, the junction kept 4 bases outside the gene matches. Written as DNA, the CDR3 is TGTGCCAGCGGGGACAGGCAGTATGGCTACACCTTC. It encodes CASGDRQYGYTF.

The rearrangement uses TRBV6-5 and TRBJ1-5; 7 nucleotides match TRBD1. The ends lost 4 bases at V and 4 bases at J; junction bases unmatched: 7. The CDR3 loop spans 15 amino acids. Germline loops: CDR1 MNHEY, CDR2 SVGAGI. The CDR3: CASSFKGASNQPQHF. The CDR3 DNA reads as TGTGCCAGCAGTTTTAAGGGGGCCAGTAATCAGCCCCAGCATTTT.

This sequence joins TRBV7-2 and TRBJ2-3, with a possible D match to TRBD2 (5 bases). Germline V gene data show CDR1 as SGHTA and CDR2 as FQGNSA. The CDR3 has 12 amino acids. Trimming removed 3 bases from V and 5 bases from J, with 6 bases in between. CDR3 amino acids: CASSLDLDTQYF. CDR3 in DNA: TGTGCCAGCAGCTTGGACTTAGATACGCAGTATTTT.

This clone was detected once. This chain joins TRBV7-9 and TRBJ1-4; possibly TRBD1 for D (5 bases). CDR1 and CDR2 (germline): SEHNR, FQNEAQ (reference sequence). Trimming stripped 4 bases from V and 3 bases from J, with 9 bases between. The CDR3 loop spans 14 amino acids. The chain's CDR3 is CASSSHRSNEKLFF. For the CDR3, the DNA is TGTGCCAGCAGCTCCCACAGGTCTAATGAAAAACTGTTTTTT.

This chain joins TRBV1 and TRBJ2-1; the table's D call, TRBD1, has no DNA check behind it. TRBV1 is an annotated pseudogene. This CDR3 comprises 12 residues. The CDR3 reads CTSSQEAGEQFF. CDR3 sequence (DNA): TGCACCAGCAGCCAAGAGGCTGGCGAGCAGTTCTTC.

The chain recombines TRBV7-8 with TRBJ1-1, with a possible D match to TRBD1 (5 bases). Germline V lookup: CDR1 SGHVS, CDR2 FQNEAQ. CDR3 length: 13 residues. V dropped 5 bases and J dropped 0 bases, with 7 bases sitting between them. This CDR3 is CASSGHMNTEAFF. CDR3 in DNA: TGTGCCAGCAGCGGACATATGAACACTGAAGCTTTCTTT.